This is a list of T cell receptor beta chains from one sample in a study of CXCR3-negative and CXCR3-positive naive CD8 T cells. TCRdb reprocessed the 5' RACE reads and reports one entry per CDR3 protein, with no DNA. The table gives 84,000 or so distinct CDR3 sequences; the top ten clones make up over 0.4% of it. The material sequenced was naive CXCR3+ CD8+ T cells from blood. The receptors originated from a human donor in good health. Some clones in this sample may be carry-over from other donors' samples. Both conserved end residues are part of each CDR3. Each record gives: V gene, J gene, CDR3 length, CDR3 protein.

V: TRBV27; J: TRBJ1-6; length: 13; CDR3: CASSWRDNSPLHF
V: TRBV7-9; J: TRBJ1-1; length: 12; CDR3: CASSLDEQEAFF
V: TRBV28; J: TRBJ2-2; length: 15; CDR3: CASASLSGNTGELFF
V: TRBV4-2; J: TRBJ2-7; length: 13; CDR3: CASSQRLEREQYF
V: TRBV5-1; J: TRBJ2-1; length: 13; CDR3: CASSLPGNNEQFF
V: TRBV7-8; J: TRBJ2-3; length: 13; CDR3: CASSFPRTGTQYF
V: TRBV4-2; J: TRBJ2-3; length: 16; CDR3: CASSPEMSGGTDTQYF
V: TRBV6-2/TRBV6-3; J: TRBJ2-1; length: 17; CDR3: CASSYSNDKGWYNEQFF
V: TRBV5-6; J: TRBJ1-1; length: 13; CDR3: CASSSMVAGGAFF
V: TRBV24-1; J: TRBJ2-2; length: 18; CDR3: CATSDSRPRGGNTGELFF
V: TRBV5-4; J: TRBJ1-1; length: 15; CDR3: CASSSPQGRNTEAFF
V: TRBV28; J: TRBJ1-2; length: 12; CDR3: CASSLPSGGYTF
V: TRBV23-1; J: TRBJ1-2; length: 14; CDR3: CASSKQGENYGYTF
V: TRBV5-5; J: TRBJ1-1; length: 15; CDR3: CASSLALLADTEAFF
V: TRBV28; J: TRBJ2-7; length: 11; CDR3: CASNDSYEQYF
V: TRBV7-7; J: TRBJ1-2; length: 18; CDR3: CASSLLRQGVKINYGYTF
V: TRBV14; J: TRBJ2-1; length: 16; CDR3: CASSLHPASSYNEQFF
V: TRBV7-6; J: TRBJ1-1; length: 14; CDR3: CASSASVGNTEAFF
V: TRBV28; J: TRBJ2-5; length: 15; CDR3: CASRPGQGGQETQYF
V: TRBV2; J: TRBJ2-3; length: 16; CDR3: CASSSDSGGIVYTQYF
V: TRBV12-3/TRBV12-4; J: TRBJ2-7; length: 12; CDR3: CASSFSYHEQYF
V: TRBV20-1; J: TRBJ2-1; length: 18; CDR3: CSARGYSGGEAIYNEQFF
V: TRBV7-2; J: TRBJ2-1; length: 17; CDR3: CASSFPLRGDSYNEQFF
V: TRBV14; J: TRBJ2-3; length: 16; CDR3: CASSQDGSGGTDTQYF